The 7 T cell receptor beta chains presented below share a single source sample, sequenced in a study of cytomegalovirus exposure and HLA in healthy donors. PCR was performed using 60 Vbeta and 13 Jbeta primers. Using immunoSEQ multiplex PCR, the repertoire was profiled, and TCRdb retains in-frame clones only, with some absent. The sample lists approximately 100,000 clones; 65% to 80% were seen once. The specimen sequenced was PBMCs. These receptors were obtained from a young woman in good health and CMV-seropositive.

The chain joins TRBV27 to TRBJ1-2, with 11 bases fitting TRBD1. After removal of 7 bases from V and 6 bases from J, the junction contained 4 bases not matched to a gene. The CDR3 has 13 residues. Germline V gene data show CDR1 as MNHEY and CDR2 as SMNVEV (reference sequence). The CDR3 nucleotides are TGTGCCAGCATTGGACAGGGGGCGAATGGCTACACCTTC. Its protein product is CASIGQGANGYTF.

The gene calls are TRBV5-1 and TRBJ2-4; 11 nucleotides line up with TRBD2. The length of the CDR3 is 20 residues. With V trimmed by 2 bases and J by 3 bases, 16 bases remained unmatched. Germline V gene sequence: CDR1 SGHRS, CDR2 YFSETQ. The CDR3 is CASSFGLAGGPHRLKNIQYF. CDR3 in DNA: TGCGCCAGCAGCTTTGGCCTAGCGGGGGGCCCCCACCGCCTCAAAAACATTCAGTACTTC. Variable domain in full (rest from reference TRBV5-1 and TRBJ2-4): KAGVTQTPRYLIKTRGQQVTLSCSPISGHRSVSWYQQTPGQGLQFLFEYFSETQRNKGNFPGRFSGRQFSNSRSEMNVSTLELGDSALYLCASSFGLAGGPHRLKNIQYFGAGTRLSVL.

This clone occurred once. The CDR3 DNA reads TGTGCCAGCAGCTCCTCCCGGGACGGGGGGACCCAGTACTTC. The encoded protein is CASSSSRDGGTQYF. This chain uses TRBV11-3 with TRBJ2-5; possibly TRBD2 for D (6 bases). Trimming removed 4 bases from V and 7 bases from J, with 16 bases in between. Germline V CDR1 and CDR2: SGHNT, YENEEA. This CDR3 has 14 residues.

This clone was picked up one time. The chain links TRBV7-3 to TRBJ1-1, with TRBD1 matching over 9 bases. Germline-derived CDR1 and CDR2 are SGHTA and FQGTGA. With V trimmed by 5 bases and J by 3 bases, 1 base remained unmatched. This CDR3 has 13 residues. CDR3 DNA: TGTGCCAGCAGCGGACAGGGGTACACTGAAGCTTTCTTT. Translated, it gives CASSGQGYTEAFF.

The V call is TRBV11-2, the J call TRBJ1-2; TRBD1 agrees at 12 bases. V shed 5 bases, J shed 8 bases, and the junction held 9 bases outside the gene matches. Germline CDR1 reads SGHAT; CDR2 reads FQNNGV. The CDR3 is 15 residues long. The CDR3 bases are TGTGCCAGCAGCAGAGGGACAGGGGGCGTCGGGGGCTACACCTTC. Encoded protein: CASSRGTGGVGGYTF. The complete variable domain, with remaining parts taken from reference TRBV11-2 and TRBJ1-2, reads EAGVAQSPRYKIIEKRQSVAFWCNPISGHATLYWYQQILGQGPKLLIQFQNNGVVDDSQLPKDRFSAERLKGVDSTLKIQPAKLEDSAVYLCASSRGTGGVGGYTFGSGTRLTVV.

This chain connects TRBV7-2 to TRBJ2-7, with 9 bases aligning to TRBD1. The CDR3 covers 18 residues. CDR1 SGHTA and CDR2 FQGNSA come from the germline V gene. Losses at the gene ends were 5 bases for V and 2 bases for J; bases not matched to a gene: 16. In DNA form, the CDR3 reads TGTGCCAGCAGCCCTCCTCCCCTCTACAGGACAGGGGCCTACGAGCAGTACTTC. This codes for CASSPPPLYRTGAYEQYF. Full variable domain (rest looked up from reference TRBV7-2 and TRBJ2-7): GAGVSQSPSNKVTEKGKDVELRCDPISGHTALYWYRQSLGQGLEFLIYFQGNSAPDKSGLPSDRFSAERTGGSVSTLTIQRTQQEDSAVYLCASSPPPLYRTGAYEQYFGPGTRLTVT.

The V gene is TRBV4-3, the J gene TRBJ2-5, with 12 bases lining up with TRBD2. The CDR3 extends over 20 amino acids. With V trimmed by 2 bases and J by 5 bases, 18 bases remained unmatched. Per the germline V gene, CDR1 is LGHNA and CDR2 is YSLEER. This CDR3 is CASSQWTMMTSGSRVETQYF. CDR3 DNA: TGCGCCAGCAGCCAATGGACCATGATGACTAGCGGGAGTAGGGTGGAGACCCAGTACTTC.